Listed below are T cell receptor beta chains from one sample, sequenced in a study of T cells in Graves' hyperthyroidism and ophthalmopathy. TCRdb reprocessed the multiplex PCR reads with MiXCR, giving one entry per CDR3 protein. Altogether 90,000 to 120,000 distinct CDR3 sequences are present, approximately 15% being singletons, with the ten largest covering about 44%. Material for sequencing was blood. These receptors all stem from a woman between 45 and 60 years old with Graves' hyperthyroidism. CDR3s include the opening cysteine and the closing phenylalanine or tryptophan. A D gene is named only where the DNA matches it firmly. Size is stated for part of the rows, as once, few or many counts, or as a class when the clone is expanded.

j_call,d_call,v_call,clone_size,cdr3_aa,cdr3_nt
TRBJ2-3,TRBD2,TRBV5-4,many,CASSLKSSGADTQYF,TGTGCCAGCAGCTTGAAATCTAGCGGAGCAGATACGCAGTATTTT
TRBJ1-2,NA,TRBV20-1,NA,CSVSANYGYTF,TGCAGTGTTAGCGCTAACTATGGCTACACCTTC
TRBJ1-1,TRBD1,TRBV2,many,CADSVRGQNTEAFF,TGTGCCGACAGCGTTAGGGGGCAGAACACTGAAGCTTTCTTT
TRBJ2-3,NA,TRBV28,many,CASSLGTSDTQYF,TGTGCCAGCAGTTTAGGTACTTCAGATACGCAGTATTTT
TRBJ1-2,TRBD1,TRBV2,many,CASSGRTGDYGYTF,TGTGCCAGCAGTGGTAGGACAGGGGACTATGGCTACACCTTC
TRBJ1-5,NA,TRBV30,many,CAWSVSALSNQPQHF,TGTGCCTGGAGTGTATCCGCCCTTAGCAATCAGCCCCAGCATTTT
TRBJ2-3,NA,TRBV10-1,few,CASSGVADTDTQYF,TGCGCCAGCAGTGGGGTAGCGGACACAGATACGCAGTATTTT
TRBJ1-5,NA,TRBV28,NA,CASSLRVLSQHF,TGTGCCAGCAGTTTAAGAGTCCTTTCCCAGCATTTT
TRBJ1-5,NA,TRBV27,many,CASSLGNSNQPQHF,TGTGCCAGCAGTTTGGGGAATAGCAATCAGCCCCAGCATTTT
TRBJ2-1,TRBD1,TRBV30,many,CAWSVIDPQGEQFF,TGTGCCTGGAGTGTAATTGACCCACAGGGGGAGCAGTTCTTC
TRBJ1-5,TRBD1,TRBV27,many,CASSRGSTGTGQPQHF,TGTGCCAGCAGCCGCGGATCGACAGGGACGGGTCAGCCCCAGCATTTT
TRBJ2-1,TRBD2,TRBV7-9,many,CASSLTRTSGHNEQFF,TGTGCCAGCAGCTTAACGCGGACTAGCGGGCACAATGAGCAGTTCTTC
TRBJ2-5,NA,TRBV19,many,CASSIEGKETQYF,TGTGCCAGTAGTATAGAAGGGAAAGAGACCCAGTACTTC
TRBJ2-3,TRBD1,TRBV28,NA,CASSPGTGGVNTQYF,TGTGCCAGCAGCCCAGGGACAGGGGGCGTGAATACGCAGTATTTT
TRBJ2-6,NA,TRBV4-1,many,CASSHIVGSGANVLTF,TGCGCCAGCAGCCACATCGTGGGGTCTGGGGCCAACGTCCTGACTTTC
TRBJ2-1,NA,TRBV29-1,many,CSAYQYNEQFF,TGCAGCGCATACCAGTACAATGAGCAGTTCTTC
TRBJ1-2,TRBD1,TRBV7-9,many,CASRPGTDFYGYTF,TGTGCCAGCAGACCCGGGACAGACTTCTATGGCTACACCTTC
TRBJ2-5,NA,TRBV9,many,CASSGTLGGQTQYF,TGTGCCAGCAGCGGGACCCTAGGTGGGCAGACCCAGTACTTC
TRBJ2-1,NA,TRBV12-3/TRBV12-4,NA,CASSYGRSSYNEQFF,TGTGCCAGCAGTTATGGGCGGAGCTCCTACAATGAGCAGTTCTTC
TRBJ2-5,TRBD2,TRBV9,many,CASSVGRLAGVGETQYF,TGTGCCAGCAGCGTAGGTAGGCTAGCGGGAGTAGGTGAGACCCAGTACTTC
TRBJ1-5,NA,TRBV2,many,CASMIGQSNQPQHF,TGTGCCAGCATGATAGGGCAGAGCAATCAGCCCCAGCATTTT
TRBJ2-1,TRBD1,TRBV2,many,CASGRDSSFNEQFF,TGTGCCAGCGGCCGGGACAGCTCTTTCAATGAGCAGTTCTTC
TRBJ1-4,NA,TRBV3-1,many,CASSQNRLGKLFF,TGTGCCAGCAGCCAAAATCGGCTGGGGAAACTGTTTTTT
TRBJ2-1,NA,TRBV9,many,CASSVRGAYNEQFF,TGTGCCAGCAGCGTAAGGGGGGCCTACAATGAGCAGTTCTTC
TRBJ1-5,NA,TRBV20-1,NA,CSGAGGGQPQHF,TGCAGTGGCGCGGGGGGGGGACAGCCCCAGCATTTT
TRBJ1-2,NA,TRBV20-1,many,CSARDPREYYGYTF,TGCAGTGCTAGAGATCCCAGGGAATACTATGGCTACACCTTC
TRBJ2-7,TRBD1,TRBV28,many,CASSFSGTGNNEQYF,TGTGCCAGCAGTTTCTCCGGGACAGGGAATAACGAGCAGTACTTC
TRBJ2-5,NA,TRBV7-9,many,CASSLPWMETQYF,TGTGCCAGCAGCTTACCCTGGATGGAGACCCAGTACTTC
TRBJ1-1,NA,TRBV7-8,many,CASSASSWVEAFF,TGTGCCAGCAGCGCAAGCTCATGGGTTGAAGCTTTCTTT
TRBJ2-3,NA,TRBV7-2,NA,CASSLVEGDTQYF,TGTGCCAGCAGCCTGGTTGAGGGGGATACGCAGTATTTT
TRBJ2-2,NA,TRBV5-1,many,CASSLGQVTTGELFF,TGCGCCAGCAGCTTGGGACAGGTGACCACCGGGGAGCTGTTTTTT
TRBJ1-2,NA,TRBV28,few,CASSPHGDYGYTF,TGTGCCAGCAGTCCACACGGCGACTATGGCTACACCTTC
TRBJ1-1,NA,TRBV4-1,many,CASSQEPGQWNTEAFF,TGCGCCAGCAGCCAAGAGCCAGGACAATGGAACACTGAAGCTTTCTTT
TRBJ2-1,NA,TRBV12-3/TRBV12-4,many,CASSDGSRNEQFF,TGTGCCAGCAGTGACGGAAGCCGGAATGAGCAGTTCTTC
TRBJ1-1,NA,TRBV12-3/TRBV12-4,many,CASSLGGTFTEAFF,TGTGCCAGCAGTTTAGGAGGGACGTTCACTGAAGCTTTCTTT
TRBJ2-7,TRBD2,TRBV2,many,CASSLSGGASYEQYF,TGTGCCAGCAGTCTTAGCGGGGGAGCGTCCTACGAGCAGTACTTC
TRBJ2-1,TRBD2,TRBV29-1,many,CSVAGTSGTTEQFF,TGCAGCGTTGCCGGGACTAGCGGGACTACTGAGCAGTTCTTC
TRBJ2-1,TRBD2,TRBV5-1,NA,CASSSTSGYHNEQFF,TGCGCCAGCAGCAGTACTAGCGGTTATCACAATGAGCAGTTCTTC
TRBJ2-5,NA,TRBV11-2,many,CASSLRLVGRWETQYF,TGTGCCAGCAGCTTGAGACTAGTGGGGAGGTGGGAGACCCAGTACTTC
TRBJ2-6,NA,TRBV27,NA,CASAARGASGANVLTF,TGTGCCAGTGCCGCACGGGGTGCCTCTGGGGCCAACGTCCTGACTTTC
TRBJ2-1,TRBD1,TRBV6-1,many,CASSEQGARVNEQFF,TGTGCCAGCAGTGAACAGGGGGCGCGGGTCAATGAGCAGTTCTTC
TRBJ2-1,NA,TRBV12-3/TRBV12-4,NA,CASSLRVEGEQFF,TGTGCCAGCAGTTTACGGGTCGAGGGTGAGCAGTTCTTC
TRBJ2-6,NA,TRBV11-2,many,CASSVPRVSGANVLTF,TGTGCCAGCAGCGTGCCCCGGGTCTCTGGGGCCAACGTCCTGACTTTC
TRBJ1-4,NA,TRBV18,many,CASSPPGQAIGTNEKLFF,TGTGCCAGCTCACCACCGGGGCAGGCTATTGGGACTAATGAAAAACTGTTTTTT
TRBJ2-3,TRBD2,TRBV11-2,many,CASSLGPGRGADTQYF,TGTGCCAGCAGCTTAGGGCCCGGGAGGGGAGCAGATACGCAGTATTTT
TRBJ2-6,NA,TRBV5-1,many,CASSLSLSLGGNVLTF,TGCGCCAGCAGCTTATCTCTCTCTCTCGGCGGCAACGTCCTGACTTTC
TRBJ1-6,NA,TRBV20-1,few,CSARVEGRSPLHF,TGCAGTGCTAGAGTGGAGGGACGCTCACCCCTCCACTTT
TRBJ2-5,NA,TRBV2,NA,CASRGSDIPQETQYF,TGTGCCAGCAGGGGATCAGACATACCTCAAGAGACCCAGTACTTC
TRBJ1-1,NA,TRBV7-9,once,CASSLYDSTEAFF,TGTGCCAGCAGCTTATACGACAGCACTGAAGCTTTCTTT
TRBJ2-3,TRBD1,TRBV6-2/TRBV6-3,many,CASRTPGQGTRLTNTDTQYF,TGTGCCAGCAGAACTCCGGGACAGGGGACCAGGCTAACAAACACAGATACGCAGTATTTT
TRBJ1-2,NA,TRBV5-1,many,CASSLEGYGYTF,TGCGCCAGCAGCTTGGAAGGTTATGGCTACACCTTC
TRBJ1-5,TRBD1,TRBV6-5,few,CASSYSRGGQNQPQHF,TGTGCCAGCAGTTACTCGAGGGGGGGACAGAATCAGCCCCAGCATTTT
TRBJ1-1,NA,TRBV9,many,CASSDREMNTEAFF,TGTGCCAGCAGCGACCGGGAGATGAACACTGAAGCTTTCTTT
TRBJ2-1,TRBD2,TRBV6-1,NA,CASRPGLAGVGEQFF,TGTGCCAGCAGACCGGGACTAGCGGGAGTCGGTGAGCAGTTCTTC
TRBJ2-1,TRBD1,TRBV6-4,many,CASSETGGSYNEQFF,TGTGCCAGCAGTGAAACAGGGGGCTCCTACAATGAGCAGTTCTTC